The T cell receptor (beta chain) described here comes from a study of glioma-infiltrating T cells after dendritic cell vaccination. Whole-study context: Glioblastoma patients came from Phase I and II dendritic cell vaccination trials.

CDR3 size: 17 residues. Germline lookup yields CDR1 SGHTA and CDR2 FQGNSA. Trimming cost V 2 bases and J 2 bases; bases outside gene matches: 11. Sequencing used immunoSEQ multiplex PCR; TCRdb keeps in-frame clones, though not all of them. The table includes about 99,000 clones, around 81% detected once. Study results and caveats: Longer survival after dendritic cell vaccination followed higher pretreatment TIL content. TCR clonality showed no direct relationship with survival.

A single count supports this clone. Its antigen is not known. The clonotype comes from a human donor with glioblastoma. This chain links TRBV7-2 with TRBJ2-5; TRBD2 matches at 7 bases. The material was blood, obtained before dendritic cell vaccination. The CDR3 sequence is CASSLYGGVSNQETQYF. The CDR3, as DNA: TGTGCCAGCAGCTTATATGGGGGGGTTTCCAATCAAGAGACCCAGTACTTC.